These 28 T cell receptor beta chains came from one sample sequenced in a study of CD8 T cells in Susac syndrome. When the RNA was reverse transcribed, random hexamers were used with an input of roughly 0.45 to 1 ug. One entry per CDR3 protein, called by TCRdb with MiXCR from the immunoSEQ multiplex PCR reads. The sample has around 95,000 distinct CDR3 sequences; 95% are singletons. The sequenced sample consisted of CD8+ T cells from PBMCs. These receptors originate from a human donor with Susac syndrome.

V and J are TRBV13 and TRBJ1-2, with a possible D match to TRBD1 (5 bases). The germline gives CDR1 PRHDT, CDR2 FYEKMQ (reference sequence). The CDR3 contains 14 residues. The V end lost 0 bases, the J end lost 9 bases, and 14 bases lay between the germline ends. The CDR3 DNA reads as TGTGCCAGCAGCTTAGGCCGGGACGTTTATCGCTACACCTTC. This sequence encodes CASSLGRDVYRYTF.

The gene calls are TRBV15 and TRBJ2-7; D unclear. CDR1 and CDR2 (germline): LNHNV, YYDKDF (reference sequence). This CDR3 is 14 amino acids long. V shed 0 bases and J shed 3 bases, with 9 bases lying between them. CDR3 in DNA: TGTGCCACCAGCAGAGATGCTGGCAACTACGAGCAGTACTTC. Translated: CATSRDAGNYEQYF.

This chain joins TRBV2 and TRBJ2-6, with D tentatively TRBD1 (5 bases). V lost 9 bases and J lost 0, with 12 bases in between. Per the germline V gene, CDR1 is SNHLY and CDR2 is FYNNEI. There are 15 residues in the CDR3. The CDR3 DNA reads TGTGCCAGACAGGACACCCTCTCTGGGGCCAACGTCCTGACTTTC. Its protein product is CARQDTLSGANVLTF. The whole variable domain, filled in from reference TRBV2 and TRBJ2-6, reads EPEVTQTPSHQVTQMGQEVILRCVPISNHLYFYWYRQILGQKVEFLVSFYNNEISEKSEIFDDQFSVERPDGSNFTLKIRSTKLEDSAMYFCARQDTLSGANVLTFGAGSRLTVL.

The chain has TRBV24-1 and TRBJ2-1; 9 nucleotides line up with TRBD1. CDR3 length: 16 amino acids. CDR1 is KGHDR and CDR2 is SFDVKD in the germline V gene. Unmatched junction bases numbered 9, after V lost 5 bases and J lost 5 bases. CDR3 sequence (DNA): TGTGCCACCAGTGGCCCCCTGGGGACAGGGAACAATGAGCAGTTCTTC. Protein sequence: CATSGPLGTGNNEQFF.

The chain has TRBV9 and TRBJ2-7, with a tentative D call TRBD1 (6 bases). The V end lost 4 bases, the J end lost 0 bases, and 14 bases lay between the germline ends. CDR3 length equals 15 residues. Germline V CDR1 and CDR2: SGDLS, YYNGEE. The CDR3 nucleotides read TGTGCCAGCAGCTACGGCGCAGGGGACTCCTACGAGCAGTACTTC. Its translation: CASSYGAGDSYEQYF.

V is TRBV29-1 and J is TRBJ2-5, with D hard to call. This CDR3 contains 14 residues. CDR1 and CDR2 (germline): SQVTM, ANQGSEA. The V gene lost 6 bases and the J gene lost 5 bases, with 19 bases spanning the gap. The DNA for the CDR3 is TGCAGCGTCTCTAGTCGTGGGTACTTGGAGACCCAGTACTTC. It translates to CSVSSRGYLETQYF.

V usage is TRBV20-1 and J usage is TRBJ2-1; D gene ambiguous. This CDR3 region has 12 residues. The V gene's germline CDR1 is DFQATT and CDR2 SNEGSKA (reference sequence). The V and J ends lost 7 bases and 9 bases respectively, with 16 bases between them. The CDR3: CSGIPRSREQFF. DNA of the CDR3: TGCAGTGGTATTCCTAGATCTCGTGAGCAGTTCTTC.

The V gene is TRBV7-3, the J gene TRBJ2-5, with no clear D. The CDR3 length is 15 residues. Germline V gives CDR1 SGHTA, CDR2 FQGTGA. V was clipped by 0 bases and J by 4 bases, with 12 bases between them. The CDR3 sequence: CASSLTGSLGETQYF. Written as DNA, the CDR3 is TGTGCCAGCAGCTTAACGGGGTCCCTAGGAGAGACCCAGTACTTC.

The chain has TRBV30 and TRBJ2-7, with TRBD1 as a possible D gene (5 bases). V was cut by 4 bases and J by 2 bases, with 12 bases left in between. CDR1 and CDR2 from the germline V gene are GTSNPN and SVGIG (reference sequence). This CDR3 is built from 13 residues. The DNA of the CDR3 is TGTGCCTGGAACCGACAGCCACCCTACGAGCAGTACTTC. Translating gives CAWNRQPPYEQYF.

The rearrangement uses TRBV7-3 and TRBJ2-1, with 8 bases matching TRBD1. The V gene's germline CDR1 is SGHTA and CDR2 FQGTGA. This CDR3 spans 13 amino acids. The V gene end was trimmed by 5 bases and the J gene end by 10 bases; junction bases not matched to a gene: 7. CDR3 protein: CASSAGQGGEQFF. The CDR3 DNA follows: TGTGCCAGCAGCGCCGGACAGGGCGGGGAGCAGTTCTTC.

The rearrangement joins TRBV20-1 to TRBJ2-5, with 8 bases fitting TRBD1. This CDR3 has 12 amino acids. Germline V gene data show CDR1 as DFQATT and CDR2 as SNEGSKA (reference sequence). J gave up 4 bases and V 6 bases, and 4 bases lay outside the gene matches. CDR3 coding DNA: TGCAGTGCCAGGACAGGGCGAGAGACCCAGTACTTC. Its translation is CSARTGRETQYF.

This chain uses TRBV5-1 with TRBJ1-2; 7 positions match TRBD1. This CDR3 has 15 amino acids. V was pared by 4 bases and J by 7 bases, with 13 bases of the junction left unmatched. Germline-derived CDR1 and CDR2 are SGHRS and YFSETQ. The CDR3 coding sequence is TGCGCCAGCAGCACCGGACAGGAGTGGGAATCTGGCTACACCTTC. Translating it yields CASSTGQEWESGYTF.

The rearrangement links TRBV12-3 or TRBV12-4 to TRBJ2-1; 9 nucleotides line up with TRBD1. This CDR3 spans 15 amino acids. J lost 5 bases, V lost 5 bases, and 7 bases had no gene match. The CDR3 sequence: CASSPDRGSNNEQFF. The CDR3 bases are TGTGCCAGCAGTCCCGACAGGGGGTCAAACAATGAGCAGTTCTTC.

The genes are TRBV12-5 and TRBJ2-3, with no clear D. This CDR3 comprises 11 residues. V was clipped by 7 bases and J by 6 bases, with 8 bases between them. Per germline, CDR1 LGHNT and CDR2 FRNRAP. This chain's CDR3 is CASATVDTQYF. CDR3 bases: TGTGCTAGTGCCACCGTGGATACGCAGTATTTT.

This clonotype appeared once. V is TRBV28 and J is TRBJ2-7; 9 bases fit TRBD1. The CDR3 has 13 residues. V lost 5 bases, J lost 3 bases, and 2 bases stayed unmatched. Germline lookup yields CDR1 MDHEN and CDR2 SYDVKM. DNA of the CDR3: TGTGCCAGCAGTCGGGACAGGGACTACGAGCAGTACTTC. Its protein product is CASSRDRDYEQYF.

The V call is TRBV18, the J call TRBJ1-2; 12 bases are shared with TRBD1. This CDR3 spans 14 amino acids. The V gene end was trimmed by 3 bases and the J gene end by 4 bases; junction bases not matched to a gene: 0. The germline CDR1 and CDR2 sequences are KGHSH and LQKENI. The chain's CDR3 is CASSPGQGAYGYTF. CDR3 sequence (DNA): TGTGCCAGCTCACCGGGACAGGGGGCCTATGGCTACACCTTC.

This sequence joins TRBV29-1 and TRBJ2-7, with 7 positions matching TRBD1. The CDR3 sequence is 12 residues long. Trimming removed 2 bases from V and 6 bases from J; junction bases left unmatched: 4. Germline V gene data show CDR1 as SQVTM and CDR2 as ANQGSEA. The CDR3 DNA is TGCAGCGTTGAAATGACAGGGTTCGAGCAGTACTTC. It specifies CSVEMTGFEQYF.

The chain recombines TRBV6-4 with TRBJ1-6; D possibly corresponds to TRBD1 (5 bases). Germline loops: CDR1 MRHNA, CDR2 SNTAGT. The CDR3 loop spans 14 amino acids. Trimming shortened V by 3 bases and J by 7 bases, and 10 bases separated the two germline ends. The CDR3 nucleotides read TGTGCCAGCAGTGAATTCGGGGGGAATTCACCCCTCCACTTT. This codes for CASSEFGGNSPLHF.

The gene calls are TRBV7-9 and TRBJ2-1; possibly TRBD2 for D (5 bases). The germline CDR1 and CDR2 sequences are SEHNR and FQNEAQ (reference sequence). The CDR3 consists of 12 residues. V shed 5 bases and J shed 6 bases, with 8 bases lying between them. For the CDR3, the DNA is TGTGCCAGCAGCCCGACTATCAATGAGCAGTTCTTC. This sequence encodes CASSPTINEQFF. Full variable domain (rest looked up from reference TRBV7-9 and TRBJ2-1): DTGVSQNPRHKITKRGQNVTFRCDPISEHNRLYWYRQTLGQGPEFLTYFQNEAQLEKSRLLSDRFSAERPKGSFSTLEIQRTEQGDSAMYLCASSPTINEQFFGPGTRLTVL.

This clonotype was seen only once. The rearrangement uses TRBV29-1 and TRBJ2-1, with TRBD1 as a possible D gene (5 bases). The CDR3 has 14 amino acids. Trimming pared 7 bases from V and 2 bases from J, leaving 15 bases between. From germline, CDR1 is SQVTM and CDR2 ANQGSEA. CDR3 in DNA: TGCAGCGGATCGATCAGGGTCGCCTACAATGAGCAGTTCTTC. Amino acid sequence: CSGSIRVAYNEQFF.

The V and J genes are TRBV20-1 and TRBJ2-1; D perhaps matches TRBD2 (6 bases). Germline lookup yields CDR1 DFQATT and CDR2 SNEGSKA (reference sequence). The CDR3 totals 14 residues. V gave up 6 bases and J gave up 4 bases, with 16 bases separating them. The CDR3 sequence is CSAYPSEQYNEQFF. The CDR3 region has the DNA TGCAGTGCCTACCCTAGCGAACAATACAATGAGCAGTTCTTC.

The gene calls are TRBV7-2 and TRBJ2-7; TRBD2 aligns across 9 bases. Germline V lookup: CDR1 SGHTA, CDR2 FQGNSA. The CDR3 is 16 amino acids. V shed 2 bases, J shed 2 bases, and the junction held 7 bases outside the gene matches. CDR3 nucleotides: TGTGCCAGCAGCTTATTTATCGCTAGCGGGACCTACGAGCAGTACTTC. Its translation is CASSLFIASGTYEQYF.

The chain joins TRBV20-1 to TRBJ2-1, with 10 bases aligning to TRBD2. The J segment lost 8 bases and the V segment lost 4 bases, leaving 8 bases of the junction unmatched. Looked up from germline, CDR1 is DFQATT and CDR2 is SNEGSKA (reference sequence). The CDR3 is made up of 14 amino acids. The CDR3 is CSATLSGRGHEQFF. The CDR3 bases are TGCAGTGCTACGTTAAGCGGGAGGGGGCATGAGCAGTTCTTC.

The chain employs TRBV18 and TRBJ1-4; D perhaps matches TRBD1 (5 bases). This CDR3 has 13 residues. With 5 bases removed from V and 7 bases from J, the gap between germline ends came to 11 bases. The germline V gene encodes CDR1 KGHSH and CDR2 LQKENI. The chain's CDR3 is CASSGRDGEKLFF. CDR3 bases: TGTGCCAGCTCAGGCCGGGACGGTGAAAAACTGTTTTTT.

The J gene is TRBJ2-5, the V gene TRBV4-1; D not certain. Germline assignment: CDR1 MGHRA and CDR2 YSYEKL. Trimming left V 1 base short and J 2 bases short, with 14 bases between. The CDR3 spans 16 residues. CDR3 residues: CASSQVKGRLQETQYF. CDR3 nucleotides: TGCGCCAGCAGCCAAGTGAAGGGCAGGCTGCAAGAGACCCAGTACTTC.

The rearrangement joins TRBV27 to TRBJ2-1, with D possibly being TRBD2 (6 bases). V was shortened by 4 bases and J by 1 base, with 23 bases between the two germline ends. Germline loops: CDR1 MNHEY, CDR2 SMNVEV (reference sequence). The CDR3 length is 19 residues. The CDR3 nucleotides are TGTGCCAGCAGTTCCCCGGTAGAGCGGGCGAAGGCGTCCTACAATGAGCAGTTCTTC. Residues: CASSSPVERAKASYNEQFF.

The chain joins TRBV7-8 to TRBJ1-2; D call uncertain. The germline CDR1 and CDR2 sequences are SGHVS and FQNEAQ. V gave up 1 base and J gave up 0 bases, with 21 bases separating them. The CDR3 has 19 residues. CDR3 nucleotides: TGTGCCAGCAGCTTAGAGGCGCGATCGGTCTTTACGTCTAACTATGGCTACACCTTC. Translated, it gives CASSLEARSVFTSNYGYTF.

This chain's CDR3 is CASSQETSGWYNEQFF. DNA of the CDR3: TGTGCCAGCAGCCAAGAGACTAGCGGGTGGTACAATGAGCAGTTCTTC. The chain carries TRBV14 and TRBJ2-1, with 10 bases matching TRBD2. Looked up from germline, CDR1 is SGHDN and CDR2 is FVKESK. Trimming at V came to 0 bases and at J to 4 bases, leaving 3 bases not matched to a gene. The CDR3 runs 16 residues. The entire variable domain, with the rest obtained from reference TRBV14 and TRBJ2-1, is as follows: EAGVTQFPSHSVIEKGQTVTLRCDPISGHDNLYWYRRVMGKEIKFLLHFVKESKQDESGMPNNRFLAERTGGTYSTLKVQPAELEDSGVYFCASSQETSGWYNEQFFGPGTRLTVL.